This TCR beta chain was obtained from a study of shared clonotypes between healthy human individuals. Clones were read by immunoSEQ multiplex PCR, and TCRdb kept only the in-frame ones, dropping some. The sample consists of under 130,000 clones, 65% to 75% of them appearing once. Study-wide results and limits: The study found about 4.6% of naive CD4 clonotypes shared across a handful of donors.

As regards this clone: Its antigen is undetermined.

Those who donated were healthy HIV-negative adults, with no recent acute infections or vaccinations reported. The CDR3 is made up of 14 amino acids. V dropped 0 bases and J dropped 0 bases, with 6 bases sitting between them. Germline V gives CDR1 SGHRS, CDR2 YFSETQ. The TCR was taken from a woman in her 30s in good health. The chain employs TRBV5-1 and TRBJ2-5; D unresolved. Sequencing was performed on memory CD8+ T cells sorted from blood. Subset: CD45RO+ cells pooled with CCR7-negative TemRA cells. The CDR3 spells CASSLGLNQETQYF. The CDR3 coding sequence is TGCGCCAGCAGCTTGGGACTGAACCAAGAGACCCAGTACTTC. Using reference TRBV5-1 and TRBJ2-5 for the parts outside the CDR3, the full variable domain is KAGVTQTPRYLIKTRGQQVTLSCSPISGHRSVSWYQQTPGQGLQFLFEYFSETQRNKGNFPGRFSGRQFSNSRSEMNVSTLELGDSALYLCASSLGLNQETQYFGPGTRLLVL.